Below, 32 T cell receptor beta chains from the same sample are listed, as sequenced in a study of T cell responses to AZD1222 COVID-19 vaccine. Some clones are missing from TCRdb's copy, which holds only in-frame ones; the method was immunoSEQ multiplex PCR. The sample has approximately 90,000 clones, 90% seen once; the top ten hold 8.4%. This sample comprised peripheral blood, obtained on day 0 of AZD1222 vaccination. These receptor sequences come from an adult in good health.

The V gene is TRBV5-4, the J gene TRBJ1-3; no clear D. CDR1 is SGHNT, CDR2 YYREEE, per germline (reference sequence). The CDR3 is 14 residues long. With 5 bases removed from V and 0 bases from J, the gap between germline ends came to 9 bases. In DNA, the CDR3 is TGTGCCAGCAGACCCGGCAGCTCTGGAAACACCATATATTTT. It specifies CASRPGSSGNTIYF. The full variable domain, completed using reference TRBV5-4 and TRBJ1-3, is ETGVTQSPTHLIKTRGQQVTLRCSSQSGHNTVSWYQQALGQGPQFIFQYYREEENGRGNFPPRFSGLQFPNYSSELNVNALELDDSALYLCASRPGSSGNTIYFGEGSWLTVV.

This chain links TRBV5-1 with TRBJ2-7; no clear D gene. With 4 bases removed from V and 0 bases from J, the gap between germline ends came to 14 bases. The CDR3 loop spans 15 amino acids. Germline loops: CDR1 SGHRS, CDR2 YFSETQ. CDR3 bases: TGCGCCAGCAGCCGGGCAGGAGTTACCTCCTACGAGCAGTACTTC. This codes for CASSRAGVTSYEQYF.

DNA of the CDR3: TGTGCCAGCAGTGAATATGGTGGTAATCAGCCCCAGCATTTT. Amino acids: CASSEYGGNQPQHF. The chain carries TRBV2 and TRBJ1-5, with D unresolved. This CDR3 has 14 amino acids. V was cut by 2 bases and J by 4 bases, with 9 bases left in between. CDR1 SNHLY and CDR2 FYNNEI come from the germline V gene.

This chain connects TRBV27 to TRBJ2-7; D might be TRBD2 (6 bases). The CDR3 covers 16 residues. V lost 5 bases to trimming and J lost 5 bases, with 22 bases between them. Germline loops: CDR1 MNHEY, CDR2 SMNVEV (reference sequence). The CDR3 sequence is CASSRPKGAGYDEQYF. The CDR3 DNA reads TGTGCCAGCAGTAGACCGAAGGGCGCGGGGTACGACGAGCAGTACTTC.

V and J are TRBV10-2 and TRBJ2-7; 7 bases agree with TRBD2. The junction had 11 bases not matched to a gene; V was cut back by 2 bases and J by 7 bases. The CDR3 runs 15 residues. From germline, CDR1 is WSHSY and CDR2 SAAADI. The CDR3, as DNA: TGCGCCAGCAGTGAGACGTCTAGCGGACCTGGTGAGCAGTACTTC. Translation: CASSETSSGPGEQYF.

The rearrangement uses TRBV6-5 and TRBJ2-7; 9 bases agree with TRBD2. V dropped 6 bases and J dropped 4; count of bases not matched to a gene: 4. Germline V gene data show CDR1 as MNHEY and CDR2 as SVGAGI. The CDR3 is 13 residues long. CDR3 protein: CASRRGGRYEQYF. CDR3 nucleotide sequence: TGTGCCAGCAGGCGGGGGGGCAGGTACGAGCAGTACTTC.

This clone was detected once. This chain uses TRBV19 with TRBJ2-7; D is possibly TRBD1 or TRBD2 (5 bases each). This CDR3 region has 15 residues. Trimming took off 2 bases at V and 1 base at J, with 12 bases between the two ends. CDR1 is LNHDA, CDR2 SQIVND, per germline (reference sequence). The CDR3 sequence is CASSISEGKSYEQYF. The CDR3 DNA reads TGTGCCAGTAGTATATCCGAGGGGAAGTCCTACGAGCAGTACTTC.

The chain links TRBV30 to TRBJ1-1; 7 bases align to TRBD1. The CDR3 is 14 residues long. Germline loops: CDR1 GTSNPN, CDR2 SVGIG (reference sequence). V shed 0 bases, J shed 7 bases, and the junction held 8 bases outside the gene matches. CDR3 in amino acids: CAWSVPWTGVEAFF. For the CDR3, the DNA is TGTGCCTGGAGTGTCCCCTGGACAGGTGTTGAAGCTTTCTTT.

The V call is TRBV3-1 (or the pseudogene TRBV3-2), the J call TRBJ1-2, with unresolved D. Germline V gene sequence: CDR1 LGHDT, CDR2 YNNKEL (reference sequence). The CDR3 totals 13 residues. The V end lost 0 bases, the J end lost 4 bases, and 6 bases lay between the germline ends. CDR3 sequence reads: CASSQESFYGYTF. CDR3 nucleotides: TGTGCCAGCAGCCAAGAATCCTTCTATGGCTACACCTTC.

The DNA for the CDR3 is TGTGCCAGCAGGGGACAGAGGCCTTCACCCCTCCACTTT. Residues: CASRGQRPSPLHF. This chain uses TRBV2 with TRBJ1-6; 7 nucleotides agree with TRBD1. The CDR3 has 13 residues. Germline V gene lookup returns CDR1 SNHLY and CDR2 FYNNEI. Losses at the gene ends were 6 bases for V and 9 bases for J; bases not matched to a gene: 5. Full variable domain (missing parts from reference TRBV2 and TRBJ1-6): EPEVTQTPSHQVTQMGQEVILRCVPISNHLYFYWYRQILGQKVEFLVSFYNNEISEKSEIFDDQFSVERPDGSNFTLKIRSTKLEDSAMYFCASRGQRPSPLHFGNGTRLTVT.

The V gene is TRBV4-3, the J gene TRBJ1-4; 8 bases align to TRBD1. The CDR3 is made up of 13 amino acids. Germline CDR1 is LGHNA and CDR2 is YSLEER. The J segment lost 13 bases and the V segment lost 1 base, leaving 5 bases of the junction unmatched. The CDR3 bases are TGCGCCAGCAGCCAAGGTGGACAGGGATCACTGTTTTTT. Amino acids: CASSQGGQGSLFF.

The chain joins TRBV7-9 to TRBJ1-6; perhaps TRBD1 as D (6 bases). Per the germline V gene, CDR1 is SEHNR and CDR2 is FQNEAQ (reference sequence). Between the trimmed V and J ends, which lost 1 base and 8 bases, there was a span of 12 bases. CDR3 size: 15 residues. The CDR3 nucleotides read TGTGCCAGCAGCTTAGACAGGGAGGGTTATTCACCCCTCCACTTT. This gives the protein CASSLDREGYSPLHF.

CDR3 nucleotides: TGTGCCACCAGCAGAAAAAAACAGGGGGCCTACGAGCAGTACTTC. As protein: CATSRKKQGAYEQYF. The rearrangement uses TRBV15 and TRBJ2-7, with 8 bases that match TRBD1. V lost 2 bases and J lost 2; bases outside the gene matches: 5. Germline V CDR1 and CDR2: LNHNV, YYDKDF (reference sequence). The CDR3 contains 15 residues.

The gene calls are TRBV18 and TRBJ1-1, with no clear D. Germline assignment: CDR1 KGHSH and CDR2 LQKENI. Trimming took 5 bases from V and 10 from J, leaving 17 bases between them. This CDR3 contains 13 residues. The CDR3 nucleotides are TGTGCCAGCTCAACGGGTCTTAAAGTCGGAGCTTTCTTT. Translating gives CASSTGLKVGAFF.

This clone was recorded once. The gene calls are TRBV19 and TRBJ1-5; TRBD1 matches 8 bases. The CDR3 has 18 amino acids. Germline V lookup: CDR1 LNHDA, CDR2 SQIVND (reference sequence). J lost 5 bases, V lost 1 base, and 13 bases had no gene match. The CDR3 loop reads CASSIAPDRVVGDQPQHF. CDR3 DNA sequence: TGTGCCAGTAGTATAGCCCCGGACAGGGTGGTTGGTGATCAGCCCCAGCATTTT.

The chain uses TRBV7-2 and TRBJ1-2; 11 positions agree with TRBD1. V dropped 4 bases and J dropped 3; count of bases not matched to a gene: 4. The CDR3 is 15 residues long. Germline values: CDR1 SGHTA, CDR2 FQGNSA. CDR3 region: CASSSQGQGDYGYTF. In nucleotides, the CDR3 is TGTGCCAGCAGCTCTCAGGGACAGGGGGACTATGGCTACACCTTC.

This chain uses TRBV7-2 with TRBJ2-1, with 15 bases aligning to TRBD2. Germline CDR1 is SGHTA and CDR2 is FQGNSA. Trimming at V came to 4 bases and at J to 8 bases, leaving 12 bases not matched to a gene. The CDR3 runs 18 residues. CDR3 sequence (DNA): TGTGCCAGCAGCTCAGGACTAGCGGGGGGGAAGTCTTCGGATGAGCAGTTCTTC. Protein sequence: CASSSGLAGGKSSDEQFF. The variable domain in full, completed from reference TRBV7-2 and TRBJ2-1, reads GAGVSQSPSNKVTEKGKDVELRCDPISGHTALYWYRQSLGQGLEFLIYFQGNSAPDKSGLPSDRFSAERTGGSVSTLTIQRTQQEDSAVYLCASSSGLAGGKSSDEQFFGPGTRLTVL.

The gene calls are TRBV19 and TRBJ2-2; D is ambiguous. Between the trimmed V and J ends, which lost 7 bases and 4 bases, there was a span of 13 bases. The germline CDR1 and CDR2 sequences are LNHDA and SQIVND (reference sequence). CDR3 length equals 14 residues. The CDR3: CASISVWGTGELFF. As DNA, the CDR3 is TGTGCCAGTATCTCGGTTTGGGGCACCGGGGAGCTGTTTTTT.

J is TRBJ1-1 and V is TRBV29-1; D call uncertain. The CDR3 is 10 amino acids. Germline V gene sequence: CDR1 SQVTM, CDR2 ANQGSEA. Trimming pared 5 bases from V and 6 bases from J, leaving 7 bases between. The CDR3 nucleotides read TGCAGCGTTATGAGGGCTGAAGCTTTCTTT. It specifies CSVMRAEAFF.

The chain joins TRBV27 to TRBJ1-4; the match to TRBD1 covers 9 bases. Trimming took 6 bases from V and 8 from J; bases not matched to a gene: 10. The germline gives CDR1 MNHEY, CDR2 SMNVEV (reference sequence). CDR3 length: 15 amino acids. DNA of the CDR3: TGTGCCAGCAGCACACAGGGGGCGCCCCGGGAAAAACTGTTTTTT. This gives the protein CASSTQGAPREKLFF. The full variable domain, completed using reference TRBV27 and TRBJ1-4, is EAQVTQNPRYLITVTGKKLTVTCSQNMNHEYMSWYRQDPGLGLRQIYYSMNVEVTDKGDVPEGYKVSRKEKRNFPLILESPSPNQTSLYFCASSTQGAPREKLFFGSGTQLSVL.

This rearrangement joins TRBV2 to TRBJ1-6, with 9 bases aligning to TRBD1. From germline, CDR1 is SNHLY and CDR2 FYNNEI. J lost 8 bases, V lost 7 bases, and 6 bases had no gene match. The CDR3 totals 14 residues. The CDR3 spells CASTVGQGYSPLHF. The CDR3 DNA sequence: TGTGCCAGCACTGTTGGACAGGGGTATTCACCCCTCCACTTT.

The rearrangement links TRBV18 to TRBJ2-7, with unresolved D. Germline loops: CDR1 KGHSH, CDR2 LQKENI. The CDR3 extends over 12 amino acids. V was clipped by 0 bases and J by 4 bases, with 4 bases between them. The CDR3 reads CASSPPGYEQYF. DNA of the CDR3: TGTGCCAGCTCACCACCGGGGTACGAGCAGTACTTC.

This rearrangement joins TRBV5-1 to TRBJ2-1, with D possibly matching TRBD2 (5 bases). Trimming cost V 1 base and J 4 bases, with 12 bases left between them. CDR1 SGHRS and CDR2 YFSETQ come from the germline V gene. The CDR3 contains 15 residues. The CDR3, as DNA: TGCGCCAGCAGCTTGCCACCGGGGTCTTACAATGAGCAGTTCTTC. Its protein is CASSLPPGSYNEQFF.

This clone appeared a single time. The V and J genes are TRBV7-3 and TRBJ1-5, with TRBD1 matching 8 bases. The CDR3 is made up of 15 amino acids. Germline CDR1 reads SGHTA; CDR2 reads FQGTGA. The V segment lost 1 base and the J segment 9 bases; nucleotides outside the gene matches: 8. Written as DNA, the CDR3 is TGTGCCAGCAGCTTAAATGGGGGGGACAGGACGCCCCAGCATTTT. Residues: CASSLNGGDRTPQHF. The full variable domain, rest sourced from reference TRBV7-3 and TRBJ1-5, is GAGVSQTPSNKVTEKGKYVELRCDPISGHTALYWYRQSLGQGPEFLIYFQGTGAADDSGLPNDRFFAVRPEGSVSTLKIQRTERGDSAVYLCASSLNGGDRTPQHFGDGTRLSIL.

V and J are TRBV11-2 and TRBJ2-2; TRBD2 matches 10 bases. CDR1 and CDR2 (germline): SGHAT, FQNNGV. The CDR3 is 15 residues long. The V gene end was trimmed by 6 bases and the J gene end by 1 base; junction bases not matched to a gene: 2. CDR3 nucleotides: TGTGCCAGCAGATGGACTAGCGGGAACACCGGGGAGCTGTTTTTT. Its protein product is CASRWTSGNTGELFF. Full variable domain (outside the CDR3, taken from reference TRBV11-2 and TRBJ2-2): EAGVAQSPRYKIIEKRQSVAFWCNPISGHATLYWYQQILGQGPKLLIQFQNNGVVDDSQLPKDRFSAERLKGVDSTLKIQPAKLEDSAVYLCASRWTSGNTGELFFGEGSRLTVL.

The chain uses TRBV24-1 and TRBJ2-1; 10 bases align to TRBD2. The CDR3 has 16 amino acids. Germline loops: CDR1 KGHDR, CDR2 SFDVKD. V was clipped by 5 bases and J by 4 bases; unmatched bases: 7. The CDR3 reads CATSGSPGLAYNEQFF. The CDR3 bases are TGTGCCACCAGTGGATCACCGGGACTAGCGTACAATGAGCAGTTCTTC.

V is TRBV7-9 and J is TRBJ1-1; 9 nucleotides line up with TRBD1. Trimming cost V 5 bases and J 5 bases; bases outside gene matches: 12. The CDR3 totals 16 residues. Per the germline V gene, CDR1 is SEHNR and CDR2 is FQNEAQ (reference sequence). CDR3 in DNA: TGTGCCAGCAGCCTCACAGGGGGCGGGAAAAGAACTGAAGCTTTCTTT. Translated, it gives CASSLTGGGKRTEAFF.

This rearrangement joins TRBV6-5 to TRBJ2-4; D gene ambiguous. Trimming removed 7 bases from V and 0 bases from J, with 13 bases in between. CDR1 is MNHEY and CDR2 is SVGAGI in the germline V gene. The CDR3 length is 15 residues. CDR3 residues: CASTPRNVAKNIQYF. The CDR3, as DNA: TGTGCCAGCACCCCCAGGAATGTAGCCAAAAACATTCAGTACTTC.

J is TRBJ1-3 and V is TRBV4-1; D not certain. The V end lost 1 base, the J end lost 0 bases, and 4 bases lay between the germline ends. CDR1 is MGHRA, CDR2 YSYEKL, per germline. The CDR3 is 14 residues long. DNA for the CDR3: TGCGCCAGCAGCCAAGTGACCTCTGGAAACACCATATATTTT. The encoded protein is CASSQVTSGNTIYF.

V gene TRBV7-9 combines with J gene TRBJ1-2, with 7 bases lining up with TRBD1. The CDR3 runs to 14 residues. Germline-derived CDR1 and CDR2 are SEHNR and FQNEAQ (reference sequence). Trimming cost V 1 base and J 8 bases; bases outside gene matches: 7. The CDR3 DNA follows: TGTGCCAGCAGCTTAGACGACAGGGTTAGCGGCTACACCTTC. Translating gives CASSLDDRVSGYTF. Full variable domain (remainder filled in from reference TRBV7-9 and TRBJ1-2): DTGVSQNPRHKITKRGQNVTFRCDPISEHNRLYWYRQTLGQGPEFLTYFQNEAQLEKSRLLSDRFSAERPKGSFSTLEIQRTEQGDSAMYLCASSLDDRVSGYTFGSGTRLTVV.

This clone was seen a single time. The genes are TRBV4-1 and TRBJ2-7, with 7 bases that match TRBD1. CDR1 is MGHRA, CDR2 YSYEKL, per germline. The trim removed 4 bases at V and 2 bases at J, leaving 2 bases unmatched. The CDR3 has 13 residues. CDR3 bases: TGCGCCAGCAGCCTAGGGACAGCCTACGAGCAGTACTTC. Its translation: CASSLGTAYEQYF.

Turning to this clone: The same CDR3 can be traced to other DNA sequences in this sample. The chain has TRBV5-1 and TRBJ1-4; no reliable D call. V lost 0 bases and J lost 5, with 8 bases in between. There are 14 residues in the CDR3. The germline CDR1 and CDR2 sequences are SGHRS and YFSETQ. For the CDR3, the DNA is TGCGCCAGCAGCTTGGGGCAGCCCAATGAAAAACTGTTTTTT. Translating it yields CASSLGQPNEKLFF.